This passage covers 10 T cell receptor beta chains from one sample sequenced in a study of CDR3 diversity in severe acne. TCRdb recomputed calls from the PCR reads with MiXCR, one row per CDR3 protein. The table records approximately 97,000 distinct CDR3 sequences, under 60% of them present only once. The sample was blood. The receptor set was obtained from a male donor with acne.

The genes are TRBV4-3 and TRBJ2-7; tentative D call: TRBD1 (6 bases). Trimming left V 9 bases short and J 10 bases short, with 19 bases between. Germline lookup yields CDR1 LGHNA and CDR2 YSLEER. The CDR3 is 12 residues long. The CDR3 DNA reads TGCGCCAGTACAGGGCCCCCTACGAGCCAGTACTTC. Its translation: CASTGPPTSQYF.

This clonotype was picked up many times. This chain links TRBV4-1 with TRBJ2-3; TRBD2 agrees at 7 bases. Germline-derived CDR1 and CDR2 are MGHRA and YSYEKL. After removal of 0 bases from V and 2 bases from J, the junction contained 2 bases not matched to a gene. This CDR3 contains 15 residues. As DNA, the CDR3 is TGCGCCAGCAGCCAAGAAGCGGGGCTCACAGATACGCAGTATTTT. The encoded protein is CASSQEAGLTDTQYF.

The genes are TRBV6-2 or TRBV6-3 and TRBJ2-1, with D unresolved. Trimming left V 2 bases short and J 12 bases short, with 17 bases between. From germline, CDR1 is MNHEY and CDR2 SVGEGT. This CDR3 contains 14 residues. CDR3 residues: CASSYAGSSDTQFF. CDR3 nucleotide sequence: TGTGCCAGCAGTTACGCTGGTAGCTCAGATACGCAGTTCTTC.

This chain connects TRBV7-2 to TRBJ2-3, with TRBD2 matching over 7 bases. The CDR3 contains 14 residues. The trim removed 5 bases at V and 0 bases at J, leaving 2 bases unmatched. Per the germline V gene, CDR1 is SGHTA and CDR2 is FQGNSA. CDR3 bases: TGTGCCAGCAGCCCTAGCGGCAGCACAGATACGCAGTATTTT. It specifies CASSPSGSTDTQYF.

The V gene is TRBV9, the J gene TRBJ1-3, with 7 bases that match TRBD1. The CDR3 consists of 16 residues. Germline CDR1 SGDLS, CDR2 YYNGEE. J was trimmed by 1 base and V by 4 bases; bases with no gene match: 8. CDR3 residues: CASSQEGQASGNTIYF. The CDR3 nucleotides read TGTGCCAGCAGCCAGGAAGGACAGGCTTCTGGAAACACCATATATTTT.

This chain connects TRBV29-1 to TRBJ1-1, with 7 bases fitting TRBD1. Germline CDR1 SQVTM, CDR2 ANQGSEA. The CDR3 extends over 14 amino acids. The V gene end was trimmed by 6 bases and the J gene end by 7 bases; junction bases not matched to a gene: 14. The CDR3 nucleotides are TGCAGCGTGAATGAGCTGGGACAGAAAGGTGAAGCTTTCTTT. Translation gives CSVNELGQKGEAFF.

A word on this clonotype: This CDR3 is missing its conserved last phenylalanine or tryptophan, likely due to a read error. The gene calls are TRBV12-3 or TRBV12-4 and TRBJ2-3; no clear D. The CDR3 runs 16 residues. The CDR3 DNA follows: TGTGCCGGCAGCCGTAAGTTTCGCGGCATCACAGATACGCAGTATCTT. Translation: CAGSRKFRGITDTQYL.

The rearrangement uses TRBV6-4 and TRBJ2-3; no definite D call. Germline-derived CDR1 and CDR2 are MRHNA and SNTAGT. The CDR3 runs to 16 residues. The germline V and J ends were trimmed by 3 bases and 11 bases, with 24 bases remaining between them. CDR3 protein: CASSELERHYYNEQYF. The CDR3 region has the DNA TGTGCCAGCAGTGAATTGGAGCGTCACTACTACAATGAGCAGTATTTT.

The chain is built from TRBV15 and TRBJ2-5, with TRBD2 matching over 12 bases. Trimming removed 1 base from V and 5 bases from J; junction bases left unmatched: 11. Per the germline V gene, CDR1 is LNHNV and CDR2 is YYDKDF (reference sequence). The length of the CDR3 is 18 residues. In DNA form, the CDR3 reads TGTGCCACCAGCAGAGTCAAAGGACTAGCGGGACTCCGGGAGACCCAGTACTTC. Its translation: CATSRVKGLAGLRETQYF.

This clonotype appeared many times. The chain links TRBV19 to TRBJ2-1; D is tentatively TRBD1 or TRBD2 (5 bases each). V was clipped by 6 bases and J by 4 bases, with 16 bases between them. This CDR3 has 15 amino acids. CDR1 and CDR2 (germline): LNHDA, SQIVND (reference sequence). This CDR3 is CASRAAGSSYNEQFF. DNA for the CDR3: TGTGCCAGTAGAGCCGCAGGGAGCTCGTACAATGAGCAGTTCTTC.